One T cell receptor beta chain is described in this entry. Only in-frame clones appear in the TCRdb table, and some are missing; sequencing was by immunoSEQ multiplex PCR. The sample contains tens of thousands of clones, roughly 92% of which appear only once. The data are from a study of T cell changes during pregnancy in multiple sclerosis. The CDR3 is 14 amino acids. Trimming removed 4 bases at V and 2 bases at J, with 12 bases between. Germline V gene data show CDR1 as SGHNT and CDR2 as YYREEE (reference sequence). Sequenced here: peripheral blood, sampled after pregnancy. The rearrangement links TRBV5-4 to TRBJ2-5, with D possibly TRBD2 on 6 matching bases. This sequence originates from a female donor with multiple sclerosis, enrolled in a pregnancy study. The CDR3: CASSPGLEQETQYF. The CDR3 DNA reads as TGTGCCAGCAGCCCGGGACTCGAGCAAGAGACCCAGTACTTC.